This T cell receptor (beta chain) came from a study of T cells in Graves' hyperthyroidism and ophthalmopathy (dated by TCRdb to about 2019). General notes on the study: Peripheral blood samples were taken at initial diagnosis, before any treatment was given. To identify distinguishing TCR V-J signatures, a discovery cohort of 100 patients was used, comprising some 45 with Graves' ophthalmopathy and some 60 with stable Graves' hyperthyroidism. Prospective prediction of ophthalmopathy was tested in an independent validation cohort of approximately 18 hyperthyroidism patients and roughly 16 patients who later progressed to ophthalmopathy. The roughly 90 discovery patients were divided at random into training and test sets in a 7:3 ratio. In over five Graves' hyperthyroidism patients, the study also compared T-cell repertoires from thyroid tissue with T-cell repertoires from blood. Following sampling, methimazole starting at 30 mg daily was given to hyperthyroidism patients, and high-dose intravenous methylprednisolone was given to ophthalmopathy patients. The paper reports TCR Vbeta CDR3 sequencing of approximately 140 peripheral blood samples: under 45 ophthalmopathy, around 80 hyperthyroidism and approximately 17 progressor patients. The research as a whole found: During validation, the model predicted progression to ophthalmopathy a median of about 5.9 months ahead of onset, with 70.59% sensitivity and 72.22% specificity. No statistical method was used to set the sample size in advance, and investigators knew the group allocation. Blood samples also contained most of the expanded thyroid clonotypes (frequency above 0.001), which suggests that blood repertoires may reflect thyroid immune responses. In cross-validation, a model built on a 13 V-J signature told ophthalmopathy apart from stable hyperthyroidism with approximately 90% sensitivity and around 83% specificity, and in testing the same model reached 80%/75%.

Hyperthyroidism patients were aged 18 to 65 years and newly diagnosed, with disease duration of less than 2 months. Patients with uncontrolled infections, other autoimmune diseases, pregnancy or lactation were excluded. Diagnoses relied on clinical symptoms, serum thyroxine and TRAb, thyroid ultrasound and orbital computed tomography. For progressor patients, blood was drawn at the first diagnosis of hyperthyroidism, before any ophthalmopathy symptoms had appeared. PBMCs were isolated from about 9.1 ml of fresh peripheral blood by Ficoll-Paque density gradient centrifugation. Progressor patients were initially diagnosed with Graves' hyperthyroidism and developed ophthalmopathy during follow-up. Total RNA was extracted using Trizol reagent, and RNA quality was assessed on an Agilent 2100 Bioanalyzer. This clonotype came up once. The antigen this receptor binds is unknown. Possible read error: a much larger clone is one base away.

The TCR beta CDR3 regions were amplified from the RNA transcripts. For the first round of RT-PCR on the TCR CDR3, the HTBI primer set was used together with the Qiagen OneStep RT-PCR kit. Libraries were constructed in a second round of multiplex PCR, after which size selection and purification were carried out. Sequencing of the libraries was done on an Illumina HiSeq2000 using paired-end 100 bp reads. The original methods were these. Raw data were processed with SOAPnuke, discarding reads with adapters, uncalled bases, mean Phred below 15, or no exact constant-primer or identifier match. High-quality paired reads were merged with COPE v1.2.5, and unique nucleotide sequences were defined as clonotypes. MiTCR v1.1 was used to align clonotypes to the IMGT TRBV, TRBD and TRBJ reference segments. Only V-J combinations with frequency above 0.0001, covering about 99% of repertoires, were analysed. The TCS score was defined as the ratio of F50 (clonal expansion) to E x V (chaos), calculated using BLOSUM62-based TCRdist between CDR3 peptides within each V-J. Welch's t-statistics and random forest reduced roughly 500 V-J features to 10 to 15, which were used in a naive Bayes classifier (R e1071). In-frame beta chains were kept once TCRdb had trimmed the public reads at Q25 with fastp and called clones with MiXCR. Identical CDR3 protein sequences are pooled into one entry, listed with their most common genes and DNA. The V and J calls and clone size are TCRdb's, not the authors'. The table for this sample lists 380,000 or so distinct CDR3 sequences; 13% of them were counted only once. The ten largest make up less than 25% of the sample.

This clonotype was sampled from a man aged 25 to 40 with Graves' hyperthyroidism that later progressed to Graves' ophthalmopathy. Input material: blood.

The encoded CDR3 is CASSPSYGGRVTMNTEAFF. The DNA is TGTGCCAGCAGCCCATCGTACGGGGGGAGGGTGACGATGAACACTGAAGCTTTCTTT. The chain is made from TRBV11-2 and TRBJ1-1, and the D gene may be TRBD1, 5 bases matching. Including the terminal cysteine and phenylalanine, the CDR3 comprises 19 residues. CDR3 DNA only is kept here, 57 bases in frame from base 1. Based on the germline V gene, the CDR1 and CDR2 sequences are SGHAT and FQNNGV. Trimming takes 5 bases from V and 0 bases from J, and the germline ends sit 25 bases apart.